This entry lists 2 T cell receptor beta chains sequenced from one sample in a study of T cell repertoires in cytomegalovirus infection. One entry per CDR3 protein, called by TCRdb with MiXCR from the reads. The sample lists more than 250,000 distinct CDR3 sequences; roughly 13% were seen once. Sequenced sample: PBMCs. The source of these receptors is a human donor in good health (CMV status not recorded). Some clones in this sample may be carry-over from other donors' samples.

This clonotype appeared a few times. This chain joins TRBV20-1 and TRBJ1-1, with 9 bases matching TRBD1. CDR1 and CDR2 (germline): DFQATT, SNEGSKA (reference sequence). This CDR3 contains 17 residues. The junction had 17 bases not matched to a gene; V was cut back by 5 bases and J by 4 bases. The DNA of the CDR3 is TGCAGTGCTGGGGGGGGACCGGGACAGGGTGGGGTCACTGAAGCTTTCTTT. Its translation: CSAGGGPGQGGVTEAFF.

This clonotype was recorded many times. This chain joins TRBV28 and TRBJ2-1; TRBD2 aligns across 12 bases. V lost 4 bases to trimming and J lost 1 base; unmatched junction nucleotides: 5. Looked up from germline, CDR1 is MDHEN and CDR2 is SYDVKM. This CDR3 spans 17 amino acids. CDR3 sequence (DNA): TGTGCCAGCAGTTCCGGACTAGCGGGAAAATCCTACAATGAGCAGTTCTTC. It codes for CASSSGLAGKSYNEQFF.